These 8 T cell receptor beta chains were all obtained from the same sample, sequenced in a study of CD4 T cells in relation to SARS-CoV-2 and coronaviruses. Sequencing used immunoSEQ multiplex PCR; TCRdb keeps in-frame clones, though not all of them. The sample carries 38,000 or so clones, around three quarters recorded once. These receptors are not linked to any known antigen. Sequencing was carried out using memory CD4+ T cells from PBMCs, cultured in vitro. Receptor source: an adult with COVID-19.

The CDR3 DNA follows: TGTGCCAGCAGGTGGGACCCCGGGGAGCTGTTTTTT. Its protein is CASRWDPGELFF. The chain joins TRBV6-5 to TRBJ2-2; D is possibly TRBD1 or TRBD2 (5 bases each). Germline values: CDR1 MNHEY, CDR2 SVGAGI. The CDR3 has 12 amino acids. Trimming cost V 6 bases and J 6 bases, with 8 bases left between them.

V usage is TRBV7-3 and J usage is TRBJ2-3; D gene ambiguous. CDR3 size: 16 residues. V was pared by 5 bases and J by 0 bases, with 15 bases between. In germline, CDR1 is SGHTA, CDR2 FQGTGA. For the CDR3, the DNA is TGTGCCAGCAGCCCCCCGGGCGCTACTAGCACAGATACGCAGTATTTT. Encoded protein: CASSPPGATSTDTQYF.

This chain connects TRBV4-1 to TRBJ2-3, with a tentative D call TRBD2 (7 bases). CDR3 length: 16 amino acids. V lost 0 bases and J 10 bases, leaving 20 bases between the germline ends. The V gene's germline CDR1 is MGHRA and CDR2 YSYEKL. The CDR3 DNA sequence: TGCGCCAGCAGCCAAGATCAACGGGGGGCAGCGAGGGCGCAGTATTTT. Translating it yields CASSQDQRGAARAQYF.

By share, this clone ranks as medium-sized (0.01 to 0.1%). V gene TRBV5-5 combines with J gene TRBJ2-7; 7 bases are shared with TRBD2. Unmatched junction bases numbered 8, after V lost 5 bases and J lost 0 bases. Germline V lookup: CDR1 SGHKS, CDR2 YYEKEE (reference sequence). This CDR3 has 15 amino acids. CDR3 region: CASSFNPGGSYEQYF. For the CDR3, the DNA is TGTGCCAGCAGTTTTAACCCGGGGGGCTCCTACGAGCAGTACTTC.

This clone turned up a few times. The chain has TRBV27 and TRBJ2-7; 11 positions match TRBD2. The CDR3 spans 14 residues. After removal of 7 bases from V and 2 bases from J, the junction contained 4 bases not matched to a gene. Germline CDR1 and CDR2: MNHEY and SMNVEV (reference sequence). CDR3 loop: CASKGLAGPYEQYF. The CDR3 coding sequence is TGTGCCAGCAAAGGACTAGCGGGCCCCTACGAGCAGTACTTC.

CDR3 DNA: TGTGCCAGCAGTTTTCGTAGTACAAGCTCCTACAATGAGCAGTTCTTC. Translating gives CASSFRSTSSYNEQFF. The rearrangement links TRBV27 to TRBJ2-1; D gene uncertain. This CDR3 comprises 16 residues. Germline CDR1 reads MNHEY; CDR2 reads SMNVEV (reference sequence). The V end lost 3 bases, the J end lost 0 bases, and 12 bases lay between the germline ends.

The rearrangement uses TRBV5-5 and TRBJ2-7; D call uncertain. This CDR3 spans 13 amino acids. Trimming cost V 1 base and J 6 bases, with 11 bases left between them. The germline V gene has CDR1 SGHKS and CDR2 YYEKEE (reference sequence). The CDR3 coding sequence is TGTGCCAGCAGCTTGTTTCCTTCCACCGAGCAGTACTTC. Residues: CASSLFPSTEQYF.

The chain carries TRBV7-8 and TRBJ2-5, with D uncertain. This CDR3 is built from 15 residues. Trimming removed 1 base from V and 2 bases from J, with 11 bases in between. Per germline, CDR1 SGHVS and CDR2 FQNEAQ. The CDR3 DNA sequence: TGTGCCAGCAGCTTAGGTCCGGAGCTTCAAGAGACCCAGTACTTC. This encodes CASSLGPELQETQYF.